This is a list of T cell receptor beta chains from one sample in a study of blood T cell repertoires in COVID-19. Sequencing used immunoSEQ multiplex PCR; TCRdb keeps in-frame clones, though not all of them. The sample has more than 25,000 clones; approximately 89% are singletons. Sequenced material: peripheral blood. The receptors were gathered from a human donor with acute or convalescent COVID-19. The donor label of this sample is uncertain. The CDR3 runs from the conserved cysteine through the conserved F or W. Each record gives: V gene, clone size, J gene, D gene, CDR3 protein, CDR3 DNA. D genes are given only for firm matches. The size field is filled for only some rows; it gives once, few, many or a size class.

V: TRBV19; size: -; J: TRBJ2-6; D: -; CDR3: CASSTQANSGANVLTF; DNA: TGTGCCAGTAGTACCCAAGCGAACTCTGGGGCCAACGTCCTGACTTTC
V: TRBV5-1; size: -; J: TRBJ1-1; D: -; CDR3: CASSSPGENTEAFF; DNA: TGCGCCAGCAGCTCCCCGGGGGAAAACACTGAAGCTTTCTTT
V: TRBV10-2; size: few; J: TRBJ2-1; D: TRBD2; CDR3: CASSRTSGRVWNNEQFF; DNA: TGCGCCAGCAGCCGGACTAGCGGGAGAGTTTGGAACAATGAGCAGTTCTTC
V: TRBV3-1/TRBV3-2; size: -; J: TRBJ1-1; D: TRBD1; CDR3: CASSQERTGSGTEAFF; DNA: TGTGCCAGCAGCCAAGAAAGGACAGGGTCGGGCACTGAAGCTTTCTTT
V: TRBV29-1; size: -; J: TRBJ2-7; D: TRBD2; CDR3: CSVEIGGRASGQYF; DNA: TGCAGCGTTGAGATCGGCGGGAGGGCTTCAGGGCAGTACTTC
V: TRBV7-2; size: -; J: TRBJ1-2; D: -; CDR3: CASSLEAGYGGYTF; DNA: TGTGCCAGCAGCTTAGAAGCCGGGTACGGTGGCTACACCTTC
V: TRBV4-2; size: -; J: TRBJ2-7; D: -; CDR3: CASSQYWVGQGNLYEQYF; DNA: TGTGCCAGCAGCCAATATTGGGTTGGGCAGGGCAACCTCTACGAGCAGTACTTC
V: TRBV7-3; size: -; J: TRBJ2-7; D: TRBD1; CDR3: CASTSLQGKPFYEQYF; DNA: TGTGCCAGCACCTCCTTACAGGGGAAACCTTTCTACGAGCAGTACTTC
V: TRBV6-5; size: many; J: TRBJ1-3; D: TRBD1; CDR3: CASSRDRVPGNTIYF; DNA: TGTGCCAGCAGCCGTGACAGGGTACCTGGAAACACCATATATTTT
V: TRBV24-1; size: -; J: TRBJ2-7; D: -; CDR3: CAKQYEQYF; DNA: TGTGCCAAACAATACGAGCAGTACTTC
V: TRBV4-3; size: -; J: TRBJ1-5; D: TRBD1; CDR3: CASSQETGGNQPQHF; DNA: TGCGCCAGCAGCCAAGAAACAGGGGGCAATCAGCCCCAGCATTTT
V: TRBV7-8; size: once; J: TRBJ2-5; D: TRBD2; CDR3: CASSGSSGGETQYF; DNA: TGTGCCAGCAGCGGATCTAGCGGGGGCGAGACCCAGTACTTC
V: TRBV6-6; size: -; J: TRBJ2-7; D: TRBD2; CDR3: CAVSASGTYEQYF; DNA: TGTGCCGTATCAGCTAGCGGGACCTACGAGCAGTACTTC
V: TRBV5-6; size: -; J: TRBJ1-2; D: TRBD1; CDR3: CASSPGQGWVYGYTF; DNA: TGTGCCAGCAGCCCGGGACAGGGGTGGGTCTATGGCTACACCTTC
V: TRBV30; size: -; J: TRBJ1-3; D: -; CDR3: CAWSVRLFSGNTIYF; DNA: TGTGCCTGGAGTGTGCGTCTGTTCTCTGGAAACACCATATATTTT
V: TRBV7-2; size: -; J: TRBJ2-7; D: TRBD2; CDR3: CASSFQTSGGYYEQYF; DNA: TGTGCCAGCAGCTTTCAAACTAGCGGGGGATACTACGAGCAGTACTTC
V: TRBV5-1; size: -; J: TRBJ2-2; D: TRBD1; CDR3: CASSLEGRGTAELFF; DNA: TGCGCCAGCAGCTTGGAGGGCAGGGGGACCGCGGAGCTGTTTTTT
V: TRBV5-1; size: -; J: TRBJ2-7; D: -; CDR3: CASSLGQGFNSEQYF; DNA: TGCGCCAGCAGCTTGGGCCAGGGTTTCAATTCCGAGCAGTACTTC
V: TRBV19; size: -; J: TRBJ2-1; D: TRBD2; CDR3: CASSIRTSGNEQFF; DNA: TGTGCCAGTAGTATCCGGACTAGCGGCAATGAGCAGTTCTTC
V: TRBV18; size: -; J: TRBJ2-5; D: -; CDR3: CASSPNGTPETQYF; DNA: TGTGCCAGCTCACCAAACGGGACTCCAGAGACCCAGTACTTC
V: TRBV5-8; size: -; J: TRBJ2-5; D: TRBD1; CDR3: CASRTGRGVETQYF; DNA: TGTGCCAGCAGGACAGGGCGAGGTGTAGAGACCCAGTACTTC
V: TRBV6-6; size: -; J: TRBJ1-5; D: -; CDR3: CASKKGGGNQPQHF; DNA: TGTGCCAGCAAAAAAGGGGGGGGCAATCAGCCCCAGCATTTT
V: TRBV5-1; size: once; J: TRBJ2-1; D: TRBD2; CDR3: CASSPVAGSYNEQFF; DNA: TGCGCCAGCAGCCCGGTAGCGGGGTCCTACAATGAGCAGTTCTTC
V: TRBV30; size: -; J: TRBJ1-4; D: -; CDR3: CAWSRSRGYEKLFF; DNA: TGTGCCTGGAGTCGTTCCAGGGGCTATGAAAAACTGTTTTTT
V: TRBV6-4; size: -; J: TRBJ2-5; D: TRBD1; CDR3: CASTPARDRGPETQYF; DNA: TGTGCCAGCACCCCGGCTCGGGACAGGGGGCCAGAGACCCAGTACTTC
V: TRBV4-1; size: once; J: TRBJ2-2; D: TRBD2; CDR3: CASSQGQRGGFGELFF; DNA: TGCGCCAGCAGCCAAGGCCAGCGGGGGGGCTTCGGGGAGCTGTTTTTT
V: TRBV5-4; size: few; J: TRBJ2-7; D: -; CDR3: CASSQPGAYEQYF; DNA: TGTGCCAGCAGCCAGCCCGGGGCCTACGAGCAGTACTTC
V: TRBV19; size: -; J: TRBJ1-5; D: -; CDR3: CASTIGRTNNQPQHF; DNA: TGTGCCAGTACAATCGGGCGGACTAACAATCAGCCCCAGCATTTT
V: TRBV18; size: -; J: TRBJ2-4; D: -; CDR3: CASSSTSLAKNIQYF; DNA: TGTGCCAGCTCATCAACTAGCCTAGCCAAAAACATTCAGTACTTC
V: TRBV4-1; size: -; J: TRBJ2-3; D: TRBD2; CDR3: CASSQTSGSADTQYF; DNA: TGCGCCAGCAGCCAAACTAGCGGGAGCGCAGATACGCAGTATTTT
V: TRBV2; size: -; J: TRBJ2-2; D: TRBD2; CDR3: CAAGLAGGGELFF; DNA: TGTGCCGCGGGACTAGCGGGAGGTGGGGAGCTGTTTTTT
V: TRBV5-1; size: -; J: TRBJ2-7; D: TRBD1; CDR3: CASSWTGTGSDEQYF; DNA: TGCGCCAGCAGCTGGACCGGGACAGGGTCGGACGAGCAGTACTTC
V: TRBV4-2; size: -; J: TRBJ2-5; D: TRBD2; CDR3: CASSDGGAGETQYF; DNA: TGTGCCAGCAGTGACGGGGGGGCCGGGGAGACCCAGTACTTC
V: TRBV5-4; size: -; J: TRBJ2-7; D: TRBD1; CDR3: CASSSTTGTYEQYF; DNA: TGTGCCAGCAGCTCAACGACAGGGACCTACGAGCAGTACTTC
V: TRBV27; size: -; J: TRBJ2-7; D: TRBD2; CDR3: CASSLESSSGGAYEQYF; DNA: TGTGCCAGCAGTTTAGAATCCTCGAGCGGGGGTGCCTACGAGCAGTACTTC
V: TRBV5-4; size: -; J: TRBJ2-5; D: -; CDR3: CASSLSVGDQETQYF; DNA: TGTGCCAGCAGCTTGTCCGTCGGGGACCAAGAGACCCAGTACTTC
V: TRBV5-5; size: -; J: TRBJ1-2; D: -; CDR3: CASSLSRQAGDGYTF; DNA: TGTGCCAGCAGCTTGTCTCGACAGGCTGGGGATGGCTACACCTTC
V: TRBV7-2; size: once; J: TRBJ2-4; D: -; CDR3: CASSLLRGLGNIQYF; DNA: TGTGCCAGCAGCTTACTGCGGGGGCTGGGAAACATTCAGTACTTC
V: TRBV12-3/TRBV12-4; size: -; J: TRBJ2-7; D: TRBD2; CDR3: CASKGEGREQYF; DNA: TGTGCCAGCAAAGGGGAGGGGAGAGAGCAGTACTTC
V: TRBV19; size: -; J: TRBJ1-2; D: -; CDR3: CASSGPTSYYGYTF; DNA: TGTGCCAGTAGTGGCCCAACCTCCTACTATGGCTACACCTTC
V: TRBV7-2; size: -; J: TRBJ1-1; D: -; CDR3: CASSFIAWNTEAFF; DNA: TGTGCCAGCAGCTTTATCGCGTGGAACACTGAAGCTTTCTTT
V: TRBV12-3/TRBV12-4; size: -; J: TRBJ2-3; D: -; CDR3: CASNPAGSDTQYF; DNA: TGTGCCAGCAACCCTGCGGGTTCAGATACGCAGTATTTT
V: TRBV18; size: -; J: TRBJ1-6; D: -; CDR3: CASSSAGSPLHF; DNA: TGTGCCAGCTCATCAGCGGGATCACCCCTCCACTTT
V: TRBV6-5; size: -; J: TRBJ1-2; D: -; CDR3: CASSRPWGTGGYTF; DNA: TGTGCCAGCAGTCGGCCGTGGGGGACTGGGGGCTACACCTTC
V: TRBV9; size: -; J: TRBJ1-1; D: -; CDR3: CASSDRSSNTEAFF; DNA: TGTGCCAGCAGCGACCGGAGCTCAAACACTGAAGCTTTCTTT
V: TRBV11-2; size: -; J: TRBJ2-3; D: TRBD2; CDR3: CASSSSGLAGHTDTQYF; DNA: TGTGCCAGCAGCTCATCGGGACTAGCGGGACACACAGATACGCAGTATTTT
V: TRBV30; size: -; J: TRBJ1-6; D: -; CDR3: CAWSKARVISPLHF; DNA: TGTGCCTGGAGCAAGGCCAGGGTAATTTCACCCCTCCACTTT
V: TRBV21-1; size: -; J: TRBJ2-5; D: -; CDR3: CASSKLLDNQETQYF; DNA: TGTGCCAGCAGCAAATTATTAGACAACCAAGAGACCCAGTACTTC
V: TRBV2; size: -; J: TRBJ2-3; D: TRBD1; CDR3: CAGEGQGASDTQYF; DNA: TGTGCCGGAGAAGGGCAGGGGGCTTCGGATACGCAGTATTTT
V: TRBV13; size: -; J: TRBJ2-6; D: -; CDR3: CASSLGRGGGANVLTF; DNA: TGTGCCAGCAGCTTAGGCCGGGGTGGTGGGGCCAACGTCCTGACTTTC
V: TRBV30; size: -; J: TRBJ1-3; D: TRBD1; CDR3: CAWVRDSGNTIYF; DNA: TGTGCCTGGGTCCGGGACAGCGGAAACACCATATATTTT
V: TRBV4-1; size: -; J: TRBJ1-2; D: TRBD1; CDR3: CASRRTGANGYTF; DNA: TGCGCCAGCAGGAGGACAGGGGCTAATGGCTACACCTTC
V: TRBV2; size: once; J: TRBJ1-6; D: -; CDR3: CASSSGERAPLHF; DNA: TGTGCCAGCAGTAGCGGGGAAAGGGCTCCCCTCCACTTT